This is a list of T cell receptor beta chains from one sample in a study of T cell changes during pregnancy in multiple sclerosis. The protocol was immunoSEQ multiplex PCR, while the TCRdb copy is restricted to in-frame clones and leaves out a portion. This sample yields about 44,000 clones, of which around 96% are seen a single time; 0.89% belongs to the top ten. Sequences were derived from peripheral blood, sampled in the second trimester of pregnancy. The origin of the receptors is a female donor with multiple sclerosis, enrolled in a pregnancy study. Each CDR3 is given with its conserved first and last residue. A D gene is named only where the DNA matches it firmly. The size of a clone is reported for some rows only, either as once, few or many, or as a class for expanded clones.

D	size	V	J	DNA	CDR3
-	-	TRBV15	TRBJ1-2	TGTGCCACACGGACAGCCTGGGACTATGGCTACACCTTC	CATRTAWDYGYTF
-	-	TRBV7-6	TRBJ2-1	TGTGCCAGCAGCTTAAGCCCCGACTCCTACAATGAGCAGTTCTTC	CASSLSPDSYNEQFF
-	-	TRBV2	TRBJ2-7	TGTGCCAGCAGTGATAGGGGTTTCTCCTACGAGCAGTACTTC	CASSDRGFSYEQYF
-	-	TRBV5-5	TRBJ2-7	TGTGCCAGCAGCCTAGATTACCCGCCGGAGTACTTC	CASSLDYPPEYF
TRBD2	-	TRBV9	TRBJ2-1	TGTGCCAGCAGCGTAGTCGCTAGCGGGGGTTACAATGAGCAGTTCTTC	CASSVVASGGYNEQFF
-	-	TRBV7-9	TRBJ2-5	TGTGCCAGCAGCCCCTTGTGGGGGGAGATCCAAGAGACCCAGTACTTC	CASSPLWGEIQETQYF
-	-	TRBV2	TRBJ1-1	TGTGCCAGCACGGTCCTGAACACTGAAGCTTTCTTT	CASTVLNTEAFF
-	-	TRBV7-9	TRBJ2-5	TGTGCCAGCAGCTTCAGCTACGGGGAGACCCAGTACTTC	CASSFSYGETQYF
-	-	TRBV18	TRBJ1-1	TGTGCCAGCTCACCGGACATATTAATTGAAGCTTTCTTT	CASSPDILIEAFF
-	-	TRBV7-2	TRBJ1-4	TGTGCCAGCAGCCCCGGTGGGGCCCGAGGCGAAAAACTGTTTTTT	CASSPGGARGEKLFF
-	-	TRBV7-9	TRBJ1-1	TGTGCCAGCAGCCGAGCCGACACTGAAGCTTTCTTT	CASSRADTEAFF
-	-	TRBV4-2	TRBJ2-7	TGTGCCAGCAGCCAACCGGGAGACGCTTACGAGCAGTACTTC	CASSQPGDAYEQYF
TRBD1	few	TRBV19	TRBJ1-5	TGTGCCAGTAGTCAGGACAGGGGTCAGCCCCAGCATTTT	CASSQDRGQPQHF
TRBD2	once	TRBV2	TRBJ2-2	TGTGCCAGCAGGGGACTAGCGGGGAGGACCGGGGAGCTGTTTTTT	CASRGLAGRTGELFF
TRBD1	-	TRBV19	TRBJ2-5	TGTGCCAGTAATATGGGACAGCACCAAGAGACCCAGTACTTC	CASNMGQHQETQYF
TRBD1	-	TRBV29-1	TRBJ2-5	TGCAGCGTTGCTCGACAGGGCCAGCAAGAGACCCAGTACTTC	CSVARQGQQETQYF
-	-	TRBV29-1	TRBJ2-3	TGCAGCATTGATGGACGGGGAGGATTCACAGATACGCAGTATTTT	CSIDGRGGFTDTQYF
-	-	TRBV28	TRBJ2-7	TGTGCCAGCAGTTACGGACAAACTTCCTACGAGCAGTACTTC	CASSYGQTSYEQYF
-	-	TRBV7-6	TRBJ2-5	TGTGCCAGCAGCTCCCACGGGGAGACCCAGTACTTC	CASSSHGETQYF
-	once	TRBV7-9	TRBJ1-1	TGTGCCAGCAGCTTAGGCAGGGTTCGGTATAGGACTGAAGCTTTCTTT	CASSLGRVRYRTEAFF
-	-	TRBV5-1	TRBJ1-1	TGCGCCAGCAGCTTGGCCCAGGGGTCATTCACTGAAGCTTTCTTT	CASSLAQGSFTEAFF
-	-	TRBV19	TRBJ1-5	TGTGCCAGTAGTCGTTCCGGGACACATAGCAATCAGCCCCAGCATTTT	CASSRSGTHSNQPQHF
TRBD2	-	TRBV19	TRBJ2-3	TGTGCCAGTACCCCAGGACTAGCGGGAGAGTATGCACCAGATACGCAGTATTTT	CASTPGLAGEYAPDTQYF
-	-	TRBV14	TRBJ2-2	TGTGCCAGCAGCCAAGTATCTTCCCTAACGGGACTGTTTTTT	CASSQVSSLTGLFF
TRBD1	once	TRBV25-1	TRBJ1-2	TGTGCCCGCAGTGCCGCAGGGGGGACCAATGGCTACACCTTC	CARSAAGGTNGYTF
-	-	TRBV15	TRBJ2-3	TGTGCCACCAGCTCCCCGCGGACATATAGCACAGATACGCAGTATTTT	CATSSPRTYSTDTQYF
-	-	TRBV4-1	TRBJ2-2	TGCGCCAGCGGGAGAGGGGGCACCGGGGAGCTGTTTTTT	CASGRGGTGELFF
-	-	TRBV7-8	TRBJ1-2	TGTGCCAGCAGCCCGAGGCTCCTCTCGCGCTATGGCTACACCTTC	CASSPRLLSRYGYTF
-	-	TRBV5-4	TRBJ1-1	TGTGCCAGCAGCTTGGCGTCAGGGAACACTGAAGCTTTCTTT	CASSLASGNTEAFF
-	-	TRBV29-1	TRBJ1-1	TGCAGCGGGCTTCACACTGAAGCTTTCTTT	CSGLHTEAFF
-	once	TRBV7-2	TRBJ1-1	TGTGCCAGCAGCTTAGCGGGCGGGAGGGAAGCTTTCTTT	CASSLAGGREAFF
-	-	TRBV4-2	TRBJ1-2	TGTGCCAGCAGCCAAGTCCCCGAATGGAATGCTTCCGTGCCACCAGGTGGCTACACCTTC	CASSQVPEWNASVPPGGYTF
-	-	TRBV6-4	TRBJ1-1	TGTGCCAGCAGTGGAGGGACGGGAGGCACTGAAGCTTTCTTT	CASSGGTGGTEAFF
TRBD1	-	TRBV4-1	TRBJ2-2	TGCGCCAGCAGCCAGGGACAGGGGGCGACCGGGGAGCTGTTTTTT	CASSQGQGATGELFF
TRBD1	-	TRBV7-6	TRBJ1-1	TGTGCCAGCAGCAAAGACAGGGCAACAGGTGAAGCTTTCTTT	CASSKDRATGEAFF
-	once	TRBV6-5	TRBJ1-2	TGTGCCAGCAGTTACCGGAGGGGAGAGGGCTACACCTTC	CASSYRRGEGYTF
-	-	TRBV4-2	TRBJ1-6	TGTGCCAGCAGCCAAGAGGGGGGGGAAAGTTTACCCCTCCACTTT	CASSQEGGESLPLHF
TRBD1	-	TRBV5-1	TRBJ2-1	TGCGCCAGCAGCGCGGACAGGGTATATCTCAATGAGCAGTTCTTC	CASSADRVYLNEQFF
TRBD1	-	TRBV19	TRBJ1-1	TGTGCCAGTAGTATTAGGCAGGGGGTACGGAACACTGAAGCTTTCTTT	CASSIRQGVRNTEAFF
TRBD2	-	TRBV7-3	TRBJ2-2	TGTGCCAGCAGCTCCGGGGGGGCCACCGGGGAGCTGTTTTTT	CASSSGGATGELFF
-	-	TRBV2	TRBJ1-2	TGTGCCAGCAGCAACGACATTAGCTACACCTTC	CASSNDISYTF
-	-	TRBV2	TRBJ1-4	TGTGCCAGCAGGGAGGGACGTGCAACTAATGAAAAACTGTTTTTT	CASREGRATNEKLFF
-	-	TRBV19	TRBJ1-2	TGTGCCAGTAGTATAGTGGGAGATTACGGCGGCTACACCTTC	CASSIVGDYGGYTF
TRBD2	-	TRBV6-5	TRBJ2-7	TGTGCCAGCAGCAGCGGGACTAGCGGAACCTACGAGCAGTACTTC	CASSSGTSGTYEQYF
TRBD2	-	TRBV18	TRBJ2-1	TGTGCCAGCTCACCACCGACTAGCGAGCAGTTCTTC	CASSPPTSEQFF
-	-	TRBV10-1	TRBJ2-3	TGCGCCAGCAGTGAGACAGCGGGCCGTTCACGTGGTACGCAGTATTTT	CASSETAGRSRGTQYF
TRBD2	-	TRBV7-2	TRBJ2-3	TGTGCCAGCAGCTCAGGACTAGCGGGGAGGGCAGATACGCAGTATTTT	CASSSGLAGRADTQYF
TRBD1	-	TRBV11-2	TRBJ1-1	TGTGCCAGCACCACTACGACAGGGCGTGACACTGAAGCTTTCTTT	CASTTTTGRDTEAFF
-	-	TRBV6-1	TRBJ1-2	TGTGCCAGCAGTGAAAAGCCCTTGGGCTACACCTTC	CASSEKPLGYTF
-	-	TRBV11-3	TRBJ2-4	TGTGCCAGCAGCTTAGGAGGAGGGGGCACCAAAAACATTCAGTACTTC	CASSLGGGGTKNIQYF
-	-	TRBV2	TRBJ2-1	TGTGCCAGCTGGATCGCCAGGGGCTCCTACAATGAGCAGTTCTTC	CASWIARGSYNEQFF
TRBD2	-	TRBV18	TRBJ2-3	TGTGCCAGCTCACTCCTAGGACTAGCGGGACCTTCAGATACGCAGTATTTT	CASSLLGLAGPSDTQYF
-	-	TRBV10-3	TRBJ2-1	TGTGCCACCCAGAACAATGAGCAGTTCTTC	CATQNNEQFF